This T cell receptor (beta chain) emerged from a study of graft-versus-host responses after intestinal transplantation. In the study overall: Anti-thymocyte globulin was used for induction in all recipients, who then took tacrolimus and steroids for roughly 3 years.

A remark on this clone: Its target is unknown.

Profiled with immunoSEQ multiplex PCR; TCRdb holds only in-frame clones, not every one. This table has more than 95,000 clones, 80% to 95% appearing once. This CDR3 has 12 residues. Trimming took off 2 bases at V and 5 bases at J, with 7 bases between the two ends. CDR1 is SGHDN, CDR2 FVKESK, per germline. Whole-study results and caveats: Individuals who had graft-donor T cell macrochimerism had allografts that showed high graft-versus-host to host-versus-graft clonal ratios. With peak circulating GvH clone levels came an association with early post-transplant HvG declines.

The chain joins TRBV14 to TRBJ2-7, with D unclear. The source was unstimulated CD8+ T cells sorted from spleen or lymph node cells, collected before intestinal transplant. This TCR derives from a human donor who received an intestinal transplant. CDR3 residues: CASSQLGNEQYF. The CDR3 nucleotides read TGTGCCAGCAGCCAACTGGGGAACGAGCAGTACTTC. The variable domain in full, with the rest retrieved from reference TRBV14 and TRBJ2-7, is EAGVTQFPSHSVIEKGQTVTLRCDPISGHDNLYWYRRVMGKEIKFLLHFVKESKQDESGMPNNRFLAERTGGTYSTLKVQPAELEDSGVYFCASSQLGNEQYFGPGTRLTVT.